Listed below are T cell receptor beta chains from one sample, sequenced in a study of blood T cell repertoires in COVID-19. Some clones are missing from TCRdb's copy, which holds only in-frame ones; the method was immunoSEQ multiplex PCR. The sample includes 34,000 or so clones, roughly three quarters of them seen just once. Sequencing used peripheral blood. Source of these receptors: a man older than 75 with acute or convalescent COVID-19. Both conserved end residues are part of each CDR3. Fields, in order: V gene, J gene, CDR3 protein.

TRBV7-2,TRBJ2-3,CASSLGPSGLSTDTQYF
TRBV9,TRBJ2-3,CASSTPGLATDTQYF
TRBV12-1,TRBJ2-7,CASSPRTGEGSYEQYF
TRBV7-3,TRBJ2-7,CASSISGGAAYEQYF
TRBV5-1,TRBJ2-7,CASSLAGGTPNFLQYF
TRBV7-6,TRBJ2-7,CASSEGPPREQYF
TRBV30,TRBJ2-7,CAWSLPRTSGSYEQYF
TRBV5-1,TRBJ2-5,CASSFGGSQETQYF
TRBV18,TRBJ2-1,CASSKTSGDYNEQFF
TRBV2,TRBJ1-5,CASGRGENQPQHF
TRBV9,TRBJ1-6,CASSSPTGYNSPLHF
TRBV5-4,TRBJ1-6,CASSLQQGNSPLHF
TRBV4-3,TRBJ2-7,CASSQDMSSGSYEQYF
TRBV10-2,TRBJ1-5,CASSERLIGRISNQPQHF
TRBV5-8,TRBJ2-7,CASSWAGTGGYEQYF
TRBV2,TRBJ2-4,CASIFSWTVENIQYF